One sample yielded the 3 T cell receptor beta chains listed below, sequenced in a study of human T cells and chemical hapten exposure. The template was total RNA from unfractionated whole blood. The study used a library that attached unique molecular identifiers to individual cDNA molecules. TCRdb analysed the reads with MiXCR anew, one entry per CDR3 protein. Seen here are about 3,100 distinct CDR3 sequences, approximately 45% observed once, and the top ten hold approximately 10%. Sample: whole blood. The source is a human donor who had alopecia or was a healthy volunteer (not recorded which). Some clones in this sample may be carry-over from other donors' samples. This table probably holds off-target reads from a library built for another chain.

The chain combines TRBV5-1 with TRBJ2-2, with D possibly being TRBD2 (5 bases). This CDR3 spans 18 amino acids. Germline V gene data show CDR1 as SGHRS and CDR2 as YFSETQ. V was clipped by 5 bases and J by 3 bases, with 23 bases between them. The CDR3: CASSWGRMWESDTGELFF. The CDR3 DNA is TGCGCCAGCAGTTGGGGAAGAATGTGGGAGTCGGACACCGGGGAGCTGTTTTTT.

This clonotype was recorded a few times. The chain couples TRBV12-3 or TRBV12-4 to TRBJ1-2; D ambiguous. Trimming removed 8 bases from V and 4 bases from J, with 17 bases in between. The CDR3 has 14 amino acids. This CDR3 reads CASRLGPPSYGYTF. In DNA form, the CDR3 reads TGTGCCAGCCGCCTTGGGCCGCCGAGCTATGGCTACACCTTC.

CDR3 in amino acids: CASSQDPHYEQYF. In nucleotides, the CDR3 is TGTGCCAGCAGCCAAGATCCCCACTACGAGCAGTACTTC. This chain connects TRBV3-1 to TRBJ2-7, with D unresolved. CDR1 and CDR2 from the germline V gene are LGHDT and YNNKEL (reference sequence). This CDR3 contains 13 residues. Trimming removed 0 bases from V and 3 bases from J, with 6 bases in between.